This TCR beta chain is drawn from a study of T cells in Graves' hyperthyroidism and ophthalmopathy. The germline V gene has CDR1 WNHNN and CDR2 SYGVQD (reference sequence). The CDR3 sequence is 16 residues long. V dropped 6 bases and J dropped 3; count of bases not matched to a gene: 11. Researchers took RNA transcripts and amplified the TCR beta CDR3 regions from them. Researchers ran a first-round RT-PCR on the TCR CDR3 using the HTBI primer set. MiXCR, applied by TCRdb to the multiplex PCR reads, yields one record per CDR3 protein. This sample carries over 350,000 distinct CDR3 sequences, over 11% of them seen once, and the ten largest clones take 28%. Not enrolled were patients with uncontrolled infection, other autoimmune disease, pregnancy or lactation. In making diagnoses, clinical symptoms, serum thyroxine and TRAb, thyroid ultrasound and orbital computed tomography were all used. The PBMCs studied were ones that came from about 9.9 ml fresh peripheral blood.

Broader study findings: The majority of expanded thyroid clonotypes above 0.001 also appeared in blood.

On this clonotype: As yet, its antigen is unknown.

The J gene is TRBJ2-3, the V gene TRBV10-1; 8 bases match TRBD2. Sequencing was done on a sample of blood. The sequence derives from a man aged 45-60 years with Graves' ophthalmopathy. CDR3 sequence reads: CASSAKSGSGTDTQYF. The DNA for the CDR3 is TGCGCCAGCAGCGCCAAGAGCGGGAGCGGTACAGATACGCAGTATTTT.